These 5 T cell receptor beta chains were sequenced from one sample in a study of T-cell reconstitution after alpha-beta-depleted transplantation in children. The TCRbeta library was prepared with unique molecular identifiers. Via MiXCR, TCRdb re-called the PCR reads, giving one row per CDR3 protein. The data show almost 250,000 distinct CDR3 sequences, with about a quarter seen just once and about 2.5% held by the top ten. The input for sequencing was PBMCs, taken before TCRalphabeta/CD19-depleted stem cell transplant. These receptors all stem from a girl aged 2 to 10 with Fanconi anemia, due to receive a stem cell transplant.

V and J are TRBV11-2 and TRBJ2-3; TRBD1 matches 8 bases. In germline, CDR1 is SGHAT, CDR2 FQNNGV. The CDR3 contains 15 residues. Trimming at V came to 1 base and at J to 7 bases, leaving 7 bases not matched to a gene. The chain's CDR3 is CASSLVSRGRNTQYF. CDR3 coding DNA: TGTGCCAGCAGCTTAGTGAGCAGGGGGCGAAATACGCAGTATTTT.

This clonotype was observed a handful of times. This CDR3 reads CSVVGETGTYNEQFF. The CDR3 nucleotides read TGCAGCGTTGTAGGGGAGACGGGGACCTACAATGAGCAGTTCTTC. The rearrangement uses TRBV29-1 and TRBJ2-1; D may be TRBD1 or TRBD2 (5 bases each). CDR3 length: 15 amino acids. V gave up 4 bases and J gave up 2 bases, with 15 bases separating them. Germline CDR1 and CDR2: SQVTM and ANQGSEA.

This clonotype appeared a few times. This sequence joins TRBV20-1 and TRBJ2-7; D may be TRBD2 (6 bases). Germline lookup yields CDR1 DFQATT and CDR2 SNEGSKA (reference sequence). The CDR3 totals 14 residues. Trimming pared 6 bases from V and 7 bases from J, leaving 22 bases between. The DNA for the CDR3 is TGCAGTGCGGAGGGCAGGGAATTAGCAATTGAGCAGTACTTC. It encodes CSAEGRELAIEQYF.

This clonotype has more than one count but fewer than ten. V usage is TRBV27 and J usage is TRBJ2-7; tentatively, D is TRBD2 (5 bases). The CDR3 has 14 amino acids. V shed 2 bases and J shed 3 bases, with 11 bases lying between them. Germline CDR1 and CDR2: MNHEY and SMNVEV (reference sequence). The CDR3 loop is CASSLTGIVYEQYF. The CDR3 region has the DNA TGTGCCAGCAGTTTAACGGGAATCGTCTACGAGCAGTACTTC.

There are many counts of this clonotype. The V and J genes are TRBV5-1 and TRBJ2-7; D gene unclear. CDR1 and CDR2 from the germline V gene are SGHRS and YFSETQ. The CDR3 runs 13 residues. The V end lost 1 base, the J end lost 3 bases, and 8 bases lay between the germline ends. CDR3 sequence (DNA): TGCGCCAGCAGCTTGCCCGGGTTCTACGAGCAGTACTTC. Encoded protein: CASSLPGFYEQYF.